What follows are 15 T cell receptor beta chains derived from one specimen sequenced in a study of long-term antiretroviral therapy in people with HIV. Sequencing relied on immunoSEQ assay v3.0, run at survey level. Using immunoSEQ multiplex PCR, the repertoire was profiled, and TCRdb retains in-frame clones only, with some absent. The repertoire holds 30,000 to 45,000 clones, with approximately 80% as singletons. The specimen was unsorted PBMCs, collected 3.4 years after starting antiretroviral therapy. These receptors came from a man aged 25-40 years with HIV.

The chain carries TRBV18 and TRBJ2-1; tentatively, D is TRBD1 (5 bases). The germline V gene has CDR1 KGHSH and CDR2 LQKENI. This CDR3 has 14 amino acids. Trimming removed 5 bases at V and 7 bases at J, with 15 bases between. The CDR3 nucleotides are TGTGCCAGCTCAACCAGGGCCTTGGGGAATGAGCAGTTCTTC. It specifies CASSTRALGNEQFF.

CDR3 loop: CASSLGLAGNNEQFF. The CDR3 DNA sequence: TGCGCCAGCAGCTTGGGCCTAGCGGGGAACAATGAGCAGTTCTTC. V is TRBV5-1 and J is TRBJ2-1; 9 bases map to TRBD2. This CDR3 region has 15 residues. V was pared by 0 bases and J by 5 bases, with 3 bases of the junction left unmatched. CDR1 and CDR2 from the germline V gene are SGHRS and YFSETQ.

The gene calls are TRBV7-2 and TRBJ2-7; TRBD1 agrees at 9 bases. J lost 1 base, V lost 5 bases, and 9 bases had no gene match. Germline-derived CDR1 and CDR2 are SGHTA and FQGNSA. The CDR3 sequence is 16 residues long. The CDR3 DNA reads as TGTGCCAGCAGCCGATCCCGGGACAGGGCTTCCTACGAGCAGTACTTC. It specifies CASSRSRDRASYEQYF.

This clone was recorded only once. V gene TRBV7-9 combines with J gene TRBJ2-1, with unresolved D. CDR1 is SEHNR, CDR2 FQNEAQ, per germline (reference sequence). V was pared by 1 base and J by 9 bases, with 13 bases between. CDR3 length equals 14 residues. The CDR3 bases are TGTGCCAGCAGCTTAGGTGCGAGCGTAGGTGAGCAGTTCTTC. Its protein product is CASSLGASVGEQFF.

The chain joins TRBV19 to TRBJ1-1; D is unresolved. The germline V and J ends were trimmed by 9 bases and 0 bases, with 17 bases remaining between them. There are 15 residues in the CDR3. In germline, CDR1 is LNHDA, CDR2 SQIVND (reference sequence). CDR3 sequence: CASREVGIMNTEAFF. DNA for the CDR3: TGTGCCAGCCGAGAGGTTGGAATAATGAACACTGAAGCTTTCTTT. The full variable domain, in which reference TRBV19 and TRBJ1-1 provide the parts outside the CDR3, is DGGITQSPKYLFRKEGQNVTLSCEQNLNHDAMYWYRQDPGQGLRLIYYSQIVNDFQKGDIAEGYSVSREKKESFPLTVTSAQKNPTAFYLCASREVGIMNTEAFFGQGTRLTVV.

The DNA of the CDR3 is TGTGCCAGCAGCGTAGTTTCCGGGAGTGGCGAGCAGTACTTC. Its protein product is CASSVVSGSGEQYF. The chain joins TRBV9 to TRBJ2-7, with D tentatively TRBD2 (6 bases). This CDR3 has 14 residues. The V end was cut by 0 bases, the J end by 6 bases, with 13 bases between. Germline V gene data show CDR1 as SGDLS and CDR2 as YYNGEE.

The chain uses TRBV5-1 and TRBJ2-7, with TRBD1 as a possible D gene (6 bases). This CDR3 contains 14 residues. V was pared by 3 bases and J by 6 bases, with 16 bases between. Germline V lookup: CDR1 SGHRS, CDR2 YFSETQ. Here the CDR3 reads CASSSKQGFGEQYF. The CDR3 DNA reads TGCGCCAGCAGCTCAAAACAGGGTTTCGGCGAGCAGTACTTC.

The chain is built from TRBV11-2 and TRBJ2-2; D may be TRBD1 (6 bases). Trimming shortened V by 3 bases and J by 2 bases, and 7 bases separated the two germline ends. The length of the CDR3 is 14 residues. Germline V gene data show CDR1 as SGHAT and CDR2 as FQNNGV. CDR3 DNA: TGTGCCAGCAGCTTTGGGACAAACACCGGGGAGCTGTTTTTT. Amino acids: CASSFGTNTGELFF.

The chain employs TRBV6-4 and TRBJ1-1, with 12 bases fitting TRBD1. Trimming removed 6 bases from V and 13 bases from J; junction bases left unmatched: 6. Germline values: CDR1 MRHNA, CDR2 SNTAGT. CDR3 size: 12 residues. DNA for the CDR3: TGTGCCAGCAGGGCCGGGACAGGGGGCGTTTTCTTT. Protein product: CASRAGTGGVFF.

V is TRBV15 and J is TRBJ2-1, with D tentatively TRBD1 (6 bases). Trimming removed 9 bases from V and 2 bases from J, with 14 bases in between. Looked up from germline, CDR1 is LNHNV and CDR2 is YYDKDF (reference sequence). The CDR3 has 14 amino acids. The CDR3 DNA sequence: TGTGCCACTCTCAGGGGAAGGACCTACAATGAGCAGTTCTTC. This translates into CATLRGRTYNEQFF.

The V call is TRBV28, the J call TRBJ2-3; 7 positions match TRBD2. With V trimmed by 1 base and J by 1 base, 8 bases remained unmatched. The CDR3 contains 17 residues. Germline lookup yields CDR1 MDHEN and CDR2 SYDVKM. The CDR3 DNA reads TGTGCCAGCAGTTTATTTCTGCGTGGACTAGGCACAGATACGCAGTATTTT. Protein: CASSLFLRGLGTDTQYF.

The V and J genes are TRBV30 and TRBJ2-7, with 11 bases that match TRBD2. J lost 7 bases, V lost 5 bases, and 10 bases had no gene match. There are 14 residues in the CDR3. The germline gives CDR1 GTSNPN, CDR2 SVGIG (reference sequence). CDR3 amino acids: CAWELAGEYPEQYF. The CDR3 DNA reads TGTGCCTGGGAACTAGCGGGAGAGTACCCTGAGCAGTACTTC.

This chain uses TRBV6-5 with TRBJ2-1; D is undetermined. The length of the CDR3 is 16 residues. Germline V gene lookup returns CDR1 MNHEY and CDR2 SVGAGI. The V and J ends lost 4 bases and 0 bases respectively, with 13 bases between them. The CDR3 bases are TGTGCCAGCAGTTCCCTCCGCGTTAGCTCCTACAATGAGCAGTTCTTC. It codes for CASSSLRVSSYNEQFF.

This clone showed up just once. The J gene is TRBJ1-5, the V gene TRBV11-2; TRBD1 might be the D (5 bases). The germline V gene encodes CDR1 SGHAT and CDR2 FQNNGV. V was clipped by 5 bases and J by 2 bases, with 13 bases between them. The CDR3 consists of 15 residues. CDR3 amino acids: CASSPQGWGNQPQHF. The CDR3 DNA is TGTGCCAGCAGCCCTCAGGGTTGGGGCAATCAGCCCCAGCATTTT. Full variable domain (rest looked up from reference TRBV11-2 and TRBJ1-5): EAGVAQSPRYKIIEKRQSVAFWCNPISGHATLYWYQQILGQGPKLLIQFQNNGVVDDSQLPKDRFSAERLKGVDSTLKIQPAKLEDSAVYLCASSPQGWGNQPQHFGDGTRLSIL.

The J gene is TRBJ2-2, the V gene TRBV4-3, with a tentative D call TRBD1 (5 bases). V dropped 1 base and J dropped 6 bases, with 15 bases sitting between them. This CDR3 region has 16 residues. Germline V gives CDR1 LGHNA, CDR2 YSLEER. CDR3 region: CASSQVQGLLSGELFF. DNA of the CDR3: TGCGCCAGCAGCCAAGTGCAGGGCCTGTTATCCGGGGAGCTGTTTTTT.